Listed below are T cell receptor beta chains from one sample, sequenced in a study of T cells in localized non-small cell lung cancer. Profiling relied on immunoSEQ multiplex PCR, and the TCRdb table lists in-frame clones only, not all of them. The sample comprises some 71,000 clones, roughly 81% of which are singletons, and roughly 14% rests with the top ten. Sequences were derived from peripheral blood, sampled before any cancer treatment. These receptors were collected from a female donor over 55 with stage I lung adenocarcinoma. Each CDR3 is given with its conserved first and last residue. D genes are given only for firm matches. A clone size is listed for some rows: how often the clone was seen (once, few, many), or a class if it is expanded.

NA	TRBV27	NA	TRBJ1-2	CASSDSGRRVNYGYTF	TGTGCCAGCAGCGATTCGGGCCGCAGGGTAAACTATGGCTACACCTTC
NA	TRBV27	NA	TRBJ2-5	CASTTGSQETQYF	TGTGCCAGTACTACAGGGTCCCAAGAGACCCAGTACTTC
NA	TRBV27	TRBD1	TRBJ2-1	CASRSGQGYYEQFF	TGTGCCAGCAGATCGGGACAGGGGTATTATGAGCAGTTCTTC
NA	TRBV7-2	NA	TRBJ2-2	CASSLASGTGELFF	TGTGCCAGCAGCTTAGCGTCTGGAACCGGGGAGCTGTTTTTT
NA	TRBV27	TRBD1	TRBJ1-4	CASSSLSTGGEKLFF	TGTGCCAGCAGTTCCCTTTCGACAGGGGGCGAAAAACTGTTTTTT
NA	TRBV5-6	NA	TRBJ1-2	CASSLSGDGYTF	TGTGCCAGCAGCCTATCAGGGGATGGCTACACCTTC
once	TRBV2	NA	TRBJ2-5	CASSEGTAYQETQYF	TGTGCCAGCAGTGAAGGGACAGCCTACCAAGAGACCCAGTACTTC
NA	TRBV29-1	TRBD1	TRBJ2-6	CSVWGTGDSGANVLTF	TGCAGCGTTTGGGGGACAGGGGACTCTGGGGCCAACGTCCTGACTTTC
NA	TRBV11-1	NA	TRBJ1-6	CASSPPSVGPLHF	TGTGCCAGCAGCCCCCCTAGCGTTGGACCCCTCCACTTT
NA	TRBV9	NA	TRBJ2-3	CASSVGTIHTDTQYF	TGTGCCAGCAGCGTAGGTACTATTCACACAGATACGCAGTATTTT
NA	TRBV9	NA	TRBJ2-1	CASSVAEGTYNEQFF	TGTGCCAGCAGCGTAGCGGAGGGGACCTACAATGAGCAGTTCTTC
NA	TRBV9	TRBD2	TRBJ2-7	CASSVGTSGAYEQYF	TGTGCCAGCAGCGTAGGCACTAGCGGCGCCTACGAGCAGTACTTC
once	TRBV18	NA	TRBJ1-1	CASSPTNIEAFF	TGTGCCAGCTCACCCACCAACATTGAAGCTTTCTTT
NA	TRBV5-1	NA	TRBJ1-1	CASSLNQGSAFF	TGCGCCAGCAGCCTCAACCAGGGGTCAGCTTTCTTT
NA	TRBV4-1	NA	TRBJ2-7	CASSQSEDYEQYF	TGCGCCAGCAGCCAGAGTGAGGATTACGAGCAGTACTTC
NA	TRBV18	NA	TRBJ2-3	CASSQLTDTQYF	TGTGCCAGCTCGCAACTCACAGATACGCAGTATTTT
NA	TRBV19	TRBD2	TRBJ2-3	CASSPSGGTDTQYF	TGTGCCAGTAGTCCCAGCGGGGGCACAGATACGCAGTATTTT
NA	TRBV11-2	NA	TRBJ1-2	CASSLAGRYGYTF	TGTGCCAGCAGCTTAGCAGGGAGGTATGGCTACACCTTC
NA	TRBV29-1	TRBD1	TRBJ2-7	CSVKKQGPHEQYF	TGCAGCGTCAAGAAACAGGGGCCTCACGAGCAGTACTTC
NA	TRBV4-1	NA	TRBJ1-1	CASTQLDTNTEAFF	TGCGCCAGCACCCAATTGGACACGAACACTGAAGCTTTCTTT
once	TRBV21-1	NA	TRBJ2-7	CASSKCGGGILIDEQYF	TGTGCCAGCAGCAAATGTGGGGGTGGGATACTCATAGACGAGCAGTACTTC
NA	TRBV4-1	NA	TRBJ1-5	CASSQGTRGQPQHF	TGCGCCAGCAGCCAAGGAACGAGGGGACAGCCCCAGCATTTT
NA	TRBV27	NA	TRBJ1-1	CASSFRGKGEAFF	TGTGCCAGCAGTTTTAGGGGCAAAGGTGAAGCTTTCTTT
NA	TRBV7-9	NA	TRBJ1-4	CASSDLTTNEKLFF	TGTGCCAGCAGCGATCTGACAACTAATGAAAAACTGTTTTTT
NA	TRBV19	TRBD2	TRBJ2-5	CASTRTSGNQETQYF	TGTGCCAGTACCAGGACTAGCGGGAACCAAGAGACCCAGTACTTC
once	TRBV2	TRBD1	TRBJ2-2	CASSAFTGVRELFF	TGTGCCAGCAGCGCATTTACAGGGGTTAGGGAGCTGTTTTTT
NA	TRBV30	TRBD1	TRBJ1-1	CAWSGGSVTGEGTEAFF	TGTGCCTGGAGTGGAGGTTCCGTGACAGGGGAGGGCACTGAAGCTTTCTTT
NA	TRBV5-1	TRBD2	TRBJ2-1	CASSLAEFLAGGNNEQFF	TGCGCCAGCAGCTTGGCAGAATTTCTAGCGGGAGGGAACAATGAGCAGTTCTTC
NA	TRBV6-4	TRBD1	TRBJ1-2	CASSDSSGTGGYTF	TGTGCCAGCAGTGACTCATCCGGGACAGGTGGCTACACCTTC
NA	TRBV10-1	TRBD1	TRBJ1-1	CASSLQGSTEAFF	TGCGCCAGCAGCTTACAGGGGTCCACTGAAGCTTTCTTT
NA	TRBV6-6	NA	TRBJ1-4	CASSLSLGREKLFF	TGTGCCAGCAGTTTGAGCTTAGGTCGTGAAAAACTGTTTTTT
NA	TRBV4-2	NA	TRBJ2-2	CASSLQRAGGELFF	TGTGCCAGCAGCCTCCAAAGGGCGGGCGGGGAGCTGTTTTTT
NA	TRBV4-1	NA	TRBJ2-7	CASSQREAPSSYEQYF	TGCGCCAGCAGCCAGAGGGAAGCGCCGAGCTCCTACGAGCAGTACTTC
NA	TRBV28	NA	TRBJ1-3	CASSLSRLGGNTIYF	TGTGCCAGCAGTTTGTCCAGACTGGGGGGAAACACCATATATTTT
NA	TRBV7-9	NA	TRBJ1-1	CASSVGGVTEAFF	TGTGCCAGCAGCGTAGGGGGAGTCACTGAAGCTTTCTTT
NA	TRBV18	NA	TRBJ1-1	CASSRDGGNTEAFF	TGTGCCAGCTCACGGGACGGGGGGAACACTGAAGCTTTCTTT